The clone carrying this T cell receptor beta chain was seen just once. The antigen remains unidentified. These data come from a study of shared clonotypes between healthy human individuals. Turning to the study itself: The people who gave samples were a couple of women and three men aged 18 to 49.

Sorted-subset replicate PCRs used 200 ng DNA, about 30,000 T cell genomes. The protocol was immunoSEQ multiplex PCR, while the TCRdb copy is restricted to in-frame clones and leaves out a portion. The sample lists roughly 1,500,000 clones, 95% to 99% seen once, with about 0.45% in the top ten. Every one of the donors was a Caucasian adult that lived in Nashville, Tennessee. This CDR3 has 15 residues. With V trimmed by 6 bases and J by 2 bases, 6 bases remained unmatched. CDR1 LNHDA and CDR2 SQIVND come from the germline V gene (reference sequence). Study results and limitations: Generation probability values for non-shared clonotypes were lower than those for clonotypes shared by all four donors.

J is TRBJ2-7 and V is TRBV19; the match to TRBD2 covers 11 bases. The receptor's source is a man aged 25 to 40 in good health. The sample consisted of naive CD4+ T cells sorted from blood. Subset specified: CD45RA+ positively selected. The CDR3 DNA follows: TGTGCCAGTAGCTTACTAGCGGGAGATCCCTACGAGCAGTACTTC. Encoded protein: CASSLLAGDPYEQYF.